This is a list of T cell receptor beta chains from one sample in a study of blood T cell repertoires in COVID-19. The assay was immunoSEQ multiplex PCR, and TCRdb's table has in-frame clones only and misses some. The repertoire holds more than 200,000 clones, with approximately 80% as singletons. The material sequenced was peripheral blood. Receptors were obtained from a man in his forties with acute or convalescent COVID-19. Both conserved end residues are part of each CDR3. Each record gives: clone size, J gene, D gene, V gene, CDR3 DNA, CDR3 protein. D genes are given only for firm matches. Rows may omit the clone size; those that give it use once, few, many or a size class.

few | TRBJ1-1 | . | TRBV3-1/TRBV3-2 | TGTGCCAGCAGCCATGGGGCGACTGAAGCTTTCTTT | CASSHGATEAFF
. | TRBJ1-5 | TRBD1 | TRBV27 | TGTGCCAGCAGTTTCAACGGACAGGGATTTCAGCCCCAGCATTTT | CASSFNGQGFQPQHF
. | TRBJ2-7 | . | TRBV7-2 | TGTGCCAGCAGCGGGACTCTGTACGAGCAGTACTTC | CASSGTLYEQYF
. | TRBJ2-1 | . | TRBV18 | TGTGCCAGCTCACCACAAAGAGGAGCGTCCTACAATGAGCAGTTCTTC | CASSPQRGASYNEQFF
. | TRBJ2-3 | TRBD2 | TRBV28 | TGTGCCAGCAGGACCTCGACTAGCGGTTTGACGCAGTATTTT | CASRTSTSGLTQYF
. | TRBJ1-6 | . | TRBV5-6 | TGTGCCAGCAGCTTGCAGGGTATCGGTAATTCACCCCTCCACTTT | CASSLQGIGNSPLHF
few | TRBJ2-7 | . | TRBV29-1 | TGCAGCGTTGAGGACAGCCTGACCTACGAGCAGTACTTC | CSVEDSLTYEQYF
few | TRBJ1-4 | . | TRBV2 | TGTGCCAGCAGTGAATTTTCACAGAATAATGAAAAACTGTTTTTT | CASSEFSQNNEKLFF
. | TRBJ1-1 | . | TRBV6-1 | TGTGCCAGCAGTGAAATCCCGTTTGAAGCTTTCTTT | CASSEIPFEAFF
. | TRBJ1-5 | TRBD1 | TRBV20-1 | TGCAGTGCTAGTCAGGCTCTCGGGACAGATAGCAATCAGCCCCAGCATTTT | CSASQALGTDSNQPQHF
. | TRBJ2-4 | TRBD2 | TRBV5-4 | TGTGCCAGCAGCTTCGGGGGGAAAAACATTCAGTACTTC | CASSFGGKNIQYF
. | TRBJ2-7 | TRBD2 | TRBV7-2 | TGTGCCAGCAGCTTAAGAGCGGGAGAAGGCCACGAGCAGTACTTC | CASSLRAGEGHEQYF
. | TRBJ2-5 | TRBD1 | TRBV11-2 | TGTGCCAGCAGCACACAGGGGGCGGAGACCCAGTACTTC | CASSTQGAETQYF
. | TRBJ2-7 | TRBD1 | TRBV19 | TGTGCCAGTAGGTGGACAGGGGGCACGGACGAGCAGTACTTC | CASRWTGGTDEQYF
. | TRBJ2-6 | . | TRBV11-3 | TGTGCCAGCAGCTTCACGAGTATTTCTGGGGCCAACGTCCTGACTTTC | CASSFTSISGANVLTF
few | TRBJ1-5 | . | TRBV28 | TGTGCCAGCAGCCCTCTGTCCGATCAGCCCCAGCATTTT | CASSPLSDQPQHF
. | TRBJ1-5 | TRBD1 | TRBV3-1/TRBV3-2 | TGTGCCAGCAGCTTCGGACAGGGCTGGGCTCAGCCCCAGCATTTT | CASSFGQGWAQPQHF
. | TRBJ2-1 | TRBD2 | TRBV5-6 | TGTGCCAGCAGCTATAGCGGGAGGTTGTACAATGAGCAGTTCTTC | CASSYSGRLYNEQFF
. | TRBJ2-5 | . | TRBV2 | TGTGCCAGCAGTGAATTTACAGGGCTTCAAGAGACCCAGTACTTC | CASSEFTGLQETQYF
. | TRBJ2-1 | TRBD2 | TRBV13 | TGTGCCAGCAGCTTCCTGGGCGGGAGCCCCGCCGGCGGTGAGCAGTTCTTC | CASSFLGGSPAGGEQFF
. | TRBJ1-2 | . | TRBV19 | TGTGCCAGTAGTACCCCCGCACAGGCGGACTATGGCTACACCTTC | CASSTPAQADYGYTF